Reported below is one T cell receptor (beta chain). The antigen it recognizes is unknown. No base quality information exists; no much larger clone differs at one position. For several biomarker-study patients, CD4+ cells were further sorted into CD25+CD127- cells. Lesional scalp punch biopsies and peripheral blood were obtained from alopecia areata patients. PBMCs were isolated by density centrifugation and stained for CD3, CD4 and CD8, and CD4+ and CD8+ T cells were sorted on a FACSAria. Alopecia areata patients who were not treated were recruited through a multicenter biomarker study. This record belongs to a study of CD8+ T cells in alopecia areata (dated by TCRdb to the late 2010s). Study-level background: To study T cell clonal expansion in alopecia areata, the researchers applied high-throughput TCRbeta sequencing to both the C3H/HeJ mouse model and human patients. On the human side, TCRbeta sequencing was run on scalp tissue and on sorted CD4+ and CD8+ peripheral blood T cells from healthy controls and from alopecia areata patients with either patchy or totalis/universalis disease. Clonality in the scalp was compared among normal scalp (n=4), patchy alopecia areata scalp (n=8), and alopecia totalis/universalis scalp (n=8). RNA was obtained with the PAXgene miRNA kit for fixed scalp, the miRNeasy kit for PBMCs, and the RNeasy kit for mouse skin. immunoSEQ multiplex PCR using 35 Vbeta forward primers and 13 Jbeta reverse primers was used to amplify TCRbeta CDR3 regions.

Libraries were prepared through the immunoSEQ multiplex PCR assay. RNA was extracted from all samples and reverse transcribed into cDNA, which served as template for TCR sequencing. SuperScript III was used to make first-strand cDNA, primed with a 2:1 mix of oligo-dT and random hexamers. A synthetic immune receptor repertoire was used to gauge amplification bias, and whatever bias remained was removed computationally. The source study handled its data this way. Raw reads were preprocessed to remove errors, and CDR3 was defined by IMGT conventions from the conserved cysteine to phenylalanine. Clonality was calculated as 1 minus Shannon entropy normalized by log2 of the number of productive unique TCRs. CD4 or CD8 identity of scalp clones was inferred by cross-referencing scalp TCRbeta sequences with sorted blood CD4 and CD8 repertoires. TCRdb took over this immuneACCESS table, retaining in-frame rearrangements with V and J assigned. Such tables are incomplete; in checked studies, under half of the missing clones stem from an unresolved V gene, and the remainder is unexplained. Clone size and the V and J calls come from that table; the DNA yielded D and trimming. Present in this sample are roughly 40,000 clones, around 57% of which were seen just once. The biggest ten clones account for around 1.8% of the sample.

The CDR3 sequence holds 15 residues, the cysteine and phenylalanine included. The retained sequence is limited to the CDR3, 45 bases, with the frame set at the first base. V was cut back by 2 bases and J by 4 bases, leaving a gap of 13 bases between them. CDR1 is given as SGHRS and CDR2 as YFSETQ, both from the germline V gene. Overall results and qualifications from the work: Higher clonality and more expanded CD8+ clones were observed in lesional scalp than in normal scalp, particularly in alopecia totalis/universalis, a finding suggestive of antigenic drive. TCR sequences shared between patients were less clear than in mice, possibly partly because of HLA diversity in the patient population. Unlike mouse skin, which is dominated by gammadelta T cells, normal human skin has resident alphabeta T cells that are also sequenced, and this complicates analysis of the scalp TCR repertoire.

The rearranged chain carries TRBV5-1 and TRBJ2-1; the D gene remains uncertain. This TCR derives from a human donor with alopecia areata. The sequenced material came from CD4+ Tregs sorted from blood. In nucleotides, the sequence is TGCGCCAGCAGCTTAGGCCTCGAGAGTTACAATGAGCAGTTCTTC. It specifies CASSLGLESYNEQFF.